This T cell receptor (beta chain) derives from a study of blood T cells in healthy people across ages. Looking at the study overall: Template switching caught about one barcoded beta molecule for each two T cells.

The donors, all healthy, were Caucasians living in Russia, aged roughly 6 to 100. With a J-beta primer mix and a sample-barcoded 5' primer, a second PCR ran about 7 to 12 cycles. Tagging of each cDNA molecule was performed by a template-switch adaptor with 12 random nucleotides. Paired-end reads containing CDR3 totaled no fewer than 2.5 million for each sample. TCRdb reprocessed the 5' RACE reads with MiXCR, giving one entry per CDR3 protein. Altogether hundreds of thousands of distinct CDR3 sequences are present, around 49% being singletons, with the ten largest covering 10% to 15%. Sequencing was performed on blood. The clonotype was recovered from a man between 25 and 39 years old in good health.

The CDR3 protein is CASSPDRSLAYEQYF. The CDR3 nucleotides are TGTGCCAGCAGTCCAGACAGGAGCCTAGCCTACGAGCAGTACTTC. This sequence joins TRBV6-2 or TRBV6-3 and TRBJ2-7; TRBD1 might be the D (6 bases). Germline CDR1 is MNHEY and CDR2 is SVGEGT. The CDR3 runs 15 residues. V was cut by 5 bases and J by 2 bases, with 16 bases left in between.